This is a list of T cell receptor beta chains from one sample in a study of cytomegalovirus exposure and HLA in healthy donors. The assay was immunoSEQ multiplex PCR, and TCRdb's table has in-frame clones only and misses some. The table has approximately 280,000 clones, approximately 86% seen once. The sequenced sample was PBMCs. These receptor sequences come from a woman younger than 30 in good health and CMV-seronegative. CDR3s include the opening cysteine and the closing phenylalanine or tryptophan. A D gene is named only where the DNA matches it firmly. Size tells how often a clone was seen (once, few, many) or the class of an expanded clone, and some rows leave it out.

J gene,D gene,clone size,CDR3 length,V gene,CDR3 DNA,CDR3 protein
TRBJ1-1,NA,NA,13,TRBV28,TGTGCCAGCAGTTTAACGACAGGCGTTGAAGCTTTCTTT,CASSLTTGVEAFF
TRBJ2-7,TRBD2,few,15,TRBV30,TGTGCCTGGAGGGGGCGGGGGTTGATCTCCTACGAGCAGTACTTC,CAWRGRGLISYEQYF
TRBJ2-3,TRBD2,NA,16,TRBV7-6,TGTGCCAGCAGCTCGGGACTAGCGGGAGCGACAGATACGCAGTATTTT,CASSSGLAGATDTQYF
TRBJ1-5,TRBD1,NA,15,TRBV9,TGTGCCAGCAGCGTAGGGGCAGGGGGTAGTCAGCCCCAGCATTTT,CASSVGAGGSQPQHF
TRBJ2-7,NA,NA,14,TRBV28,TGTGCCAGCAGTTCCCCCACGCTGGGTGCGGGGCAGTACTTC,CASSSPTLGAGQYF
TRBJ2-5,NA,few,15,TRBV9,TGTGCCAGCAGCGAAACAGGGATACCTGGGGAGACCCAGTACTTC,CASSETGIPGETQYF
TRBJ1-2,TRBD1,NA,18,TRBV27,TGTGCCAGCAGTTTCCCTCGGGACAGTCAGGAGACTGAGAATGGCTACACCTTC,CASSFPRDSQETENGYTF
TRBJ1-1,NA,few,15,TRBV6-1,TGTGCCAGCAGTGGCAGGACAGTTTTGAACACTGAAGCTTTCTTT,CASSGRTVLNTEAFF
TRBJ2-3,TRBD1,NA,15,TRBV9,TGTGCCAGCAGCCCGGGACAGGGGAGCACAGATACGCAGTATTTT,CASSPGQGSTDTQYF
TRBJ2-2,NA,NA,16,TRBV4-1,TGCGCCAGCAGCCAAGGTCAGGGGTCCTTCACCGGGGAGCTGTTTTTT,CASSQGQGSFTGELFF
TRBJ1-2,NA,once,13,TRBV27,TGTGCCAGCAGTATAGGACAGCTCTATGGCTACACCTTC,CASSIGQLYGYTF
TRBJ2-1,TRBD2,NA,17,TRBV28,TGTGCCAGCAGTTTGGCAGTAGCGGGGGGTTCTTACAATGAGCAGTTCTTC,CASSLAVAGGSYNEQFF
TRBJ1-5,NA,NA,13,TRBV30,TGTGCCTGGAGTGTAAGGGGCGATCAGCCCCAGCATTTT,CAWSVRGDQPQHF
TRBJ1-6,TRBD1,NA,16,TRBV5-6,TGTGCCAGCAGCTTGGTAGGGACAGCCGCGAATTCACCCCTCCACTTT,CASSLVGTAANSPLHF
TRBJ2-3,TRBD2,NA,15,TRBV6-4,TGTGCCAGCAGAAGGACTAGCGGCCACACAGATACGCAGTATTTT,CASRRTSGHTDTQYF
TRBJ1-1,NA,NA,14,TRBV6-5,TGTGCCAGCAGCCGCTTGGGCGTAAACACTGAAGCTTTCTTT,CASSRLGVNTEAFF
TRBJ1-1,NA,NA,12,TRBV15,TGTGCCACCAGCAGAGAGCCAGGTAGGGCTTTCTTT,CATSREPGRAFF
TRBJ2-1,NA,NA,15,TRBV5-1,TGCGCCAGCAGCTTGGGGCTCGGGAGCTTTGATGAGCAGTTCTTC,CASSLGLGSFDEQFF
TRBJ1-5,NA,NA,14,TRBV27,TGTGCCAGCAGTCCATCAGGGGCGTATCAGCCCCAGCATTTT,CASSPSGAYQPQHF
TRBJ1-1,TRBD1,NA,14,TRBV30,TGTGCCTGGACCGTACAGGGGGCATACACTGAAGCTTTCTTT,CAWTVQGAYTEAFF
TRBJ1-5,TRBD1,NA,13,TRBV6-5,TGTGCCAGCAAGGGGACAGGCAATCAGCCCCAGCATTTT,CASKGTGNQPQHF
TRBJ1-5,NA,NA,14,TRBV19,TGTGCCAGTAGCATACGACTGAGCAATCAGCCCCAGCATTTT,CASSIRLSNQPQHF
TRBJ2-5,TRBD2,NA,17,TRBV28,TGTGCCAGCAGTTTAGAGACTAGCGGGGGGGCGGAGGAGACCCAGTACTTC,CASSLETSGGAEETQYF
TRBJ1-4,NA,NA,15,TRBV18,TGTGCCAGCTCACACGAGACAGGCCGGGGTGAAAAACTGTTTTTT,CASSHETGRGEKLFF
TRBJ1-1,NA,NA,14,TRBV10-3,TGTGCCATCAGTGAGTTGGGAGGCAACACTGAAGCTTTCTTT,CAISELGGNTEAFF
TRBJ2-7,NA,NA,13,TRBV27,TGTGCCAGCAGTCGCCCTAGCGCCGACGAGCAGTACTTC,CASSRPSADEQYF
TRBJ2-1,TRBD1,NA,15,TRBV7-9,TGTGCCAGCAGCCGCACTCAGGGGGCGGGCAATGAGCAGTTCTTC,CASSRTQGAGNEQFF
TRBJ1-2,NA,few,14,TRBV5-4,TGTGCCAGCAGCTTGCTCAGGCATAACTATGGCTACACCTTC,CASSLLRHNYGYTF
TRBJ2-7,NA,few,14,TRBV7-2,TGTGCCAGCCTTATGGGGAGGGGGACCTACGAGCAGTACTTC,CASLMGRGTYEQYF
TRBJ2-3,TRBD2,NA,15,TRBV6-4,TGTGCCAGCAGCCTGACTAGCGGCAGCACAGATACGCAGTATTTT,CASSLTSGSTDTQYF
TRBJ2-7,TRBD1,NA,19,TRBV5-1,TGCGCCAGCAGCCCCTCATCCCCCTTGAGACAGGGGGCGCCGGGCGAGCAGTACTTC,CASSPSSPLRQGAPGEQYF
TRBJ2-7,NA,NA,15,TRBV19,TGTGCCAGTAGTATTGTGCAGGGCAGCTCCTACGAGCAGTACTTC,CASSIVQGSSYEQYF